This T cell receptor beta chain was documented in a study of radiotherapy plus CTLA-4 blockade in lung cancer. Patients with chemo-refractory metastatic non-small-cell lung cancer received focal radiation plus CTLA-4 blockade with ipilimumab. TCRdb's table, derived via immunoSEQ multiplex PCR, lists solely in-frame clones and lacks some. The repertoire holds around 32,000 clones, with 80% to 90% as singletons. V shed 6 bases and J shed 0 bases, with 11 bases lying between them. In germline, CDR1 is SGHVS, CDR2 FQNEAQ. This CDR3 contains 15 residues. The chain joins TRBV7-8 to TRBJ1-4, with D possibly TRBD1 on 5 matching bases. This TCR came from a human donor with non-small cell lung cancer that progressed on radiotherapy plus ipilimumab. Sequencing was performed on peripheral blood, taken from a patient treated with radiotherapy plus ipilimumab. CDR3 loop: CASRNRGATNEKLFF. The CDR3 nucleotides read TGTGCCAGCAGGAATAGGGGTGCAACTAATGAAAAACTGTTTTTT. Filled out from reference TRBV7-8 and TRBJ1-4, the complete variable domain reads GAGVSQSPRYKVAKRGQDVALRCDPISGHVSLFWYQQALGQGPEFLTYFQNEAQLDKSGLPSDRFFAERPEGSVSTLKIQRTQQEDSAVYLCASRNRGATNEKLFFGSGTQLSVL.